These 18 T cell receptor beta chains share one sample of origin, sequenced in a study of patients and donors after allogeneic stem cell transplantation. MiXCR was run by TCRdb on the RT-PCR reads, yielding one entry per CDR3 protein. This sample has about 410,000 distinct CDR3 sequences, with roughly 17% found just once. Sequencing was done on a sample of blood, either unsorted or a sorted T cell fraction (not recorded which). The receptors come from a human donor who was either an allogeneic HSCT recipient or a stem cell or donor lymphocyte infusion donor (not recorded which). It is not recorded whose cells these are; they may come from a transplant donor.

This clonotype was seen repeatedly, ten times or more. This chain connects TRBV6-4 to TRBJ2-3; 10 nucleotides match TRBD2. The V gene end was trimmed by 5 bases and the J gene end by 0 bases; junction bases not matched to a gene: 5. The V gene's germline CDR1 is MRHNA and CDR2 SNTAGT. There are 16 residues in the CDR3. This chain's CDR3 is CASSITSGASTDTQYF. The DNA of the CDR3 is TGTGCCAGCAGTATTACTAGCGGGGCTAGCACAGATACGCAGTATTTT.

The V and J genes are TRBV5-1 and TRBJ2-1; D gene uncertain. Germline CDR1 is SGHRS and CDR2 is YFSETQ. This CDR3 is built from 16 residues. Trimming took off 0 bases at V and 4 bases at J, with 14 bases between the two ends. The CDR3 nucleotides read TGCGCCAGCAGCTTGGGTAGGTCCGACCCTTACAATGAGCAGTTCTTC. This encodes CASSLGRSDPYNEQFF. The complete variable domain, with remaining parts taken from reference TRBV5-1 and TRBJ2-1, reads KAGVTQTPRYLIKTRGQQVTLSCSPISGHRSVSWYQQTPGQGLQFLFEYFSETQRNKGNFPGRFSGRQFSNSRSEMNVSTLELGDSALYLCASSLGRSDPYNEQFFGPGTRLTVL.

This clonotype came up a few times. This chain joins TRBV6-2 or TRBV6-3 and TRBJ2-5, with D perhaps being TRBD1 or TRBD2 (5 bases each). The V end lost 5 bases, the J end lost 2 bases, and 15 bases lay between the germline ends. The CDR3 is 15 amino acids. CDR1 is MNHEY, CDR2 SVGEGT, per germline. The CDR3 DNA reads TGTGCCAGCAGTCCGTCCGGGACGACGCAAGAGACCCAGTACTTC. It translates to CASSPSGTTQETQYF.

This clonotype turned up a few times. The gene calls are TRBV25-1 and TRBJ2-5; no firm D call. V lost 7 bases, J lost 1 base, and 13 bases lay in between. Germline V CDR1 and CDR2: MGHDK, SYGVNS. The CDR3 is made up of 14 amino acids. CDR3 amino acids: CASTRTSAQETQYF. The CDR3, as DNA: TGTGCCAGCACTAGGACCTCGGCCCAAGAGACCCAGTACTTC.

This chain links TRBV5-1 with TRBJ1-1; possibly TRBD1 for D (5 bases). The CDR3 contains 16 residues. Trimming shortened V by 4 bases and J by 3 bases, and 19 bases separated the two germline ends. Germline CDR1 and CDR2: SGHRS and YFSETQ. The CDR3 bases are TGCGCCAGCAGCCCCTCCTCTCACGGGGCTTACACTGAAGCTTTCTTT. Translation gives CASSPSSHGAYTEAFF.

The CDR3 region is CASGFTTGGSGNTIYF. CDR3 bases: TGTGCCAGCGGGTTTACCACAGGGGGCTCTGGAAACACCATATATTTT. The V and J genes are TRBV12-3 or TRBV12-4 and TRBJ1-3, with 8 bases identical to TRBD1. This CDR3 has 16 amino acids. Trimming took 8 bases from V and 0 from J; bases not matched to a gene: 9.

The rearrangement joins TRBV15 to TRBJ2-1; 13 positions agree with TRBD2. The germline V gene encodes CDR1 LNHNV and CDR2 YYDKDF (reference sequence). Trimming at V came to 5 bases and at J to 5 bases, leaving 3 bases not matched to a gene. The CDR3 spans 15 residues. Here the CDR3 reads CATSQTSGGHNEQFF. For the CDR3, the DNA is TGTGCCACCAGCCAGACTAGCGGGGGGCACAATGAGCAGTTCTTC.

The CDR3 here is CASRKLSGNTEAFF. The CDR3 coding sequence is TGTGCCAGCAGGAAATTGTCAGGGAACACTGAAGCTTTCTTT. This rearrangement joins TRBV2 to TRBJ1-1; unclear D gene. The CDR3 consists of 14 residues. Germline V gives CDR1 SNHLY, CDR2 FYNNEI. Trimming shortened V by 6 bases and J by 1 base, and 12 bases separated the two germline ends.

This clonotype has just a few counts. The V gene is TRBV6-5, the J gene TRBJ1-5; D is perhaps TRBD1 (5 bases). Per the germline V gene, CDR1 is MNHEY and CDR2 is SVGAGI. Trimming pared 2 bases from V and 0 bases from J, leaving 8 bases between. The CDR3 length is 15 residues. The DNA for the CDR3 is TGTGCCAGCAGTTACACGGGGGATAGCAATCAGCCCCAGCATTTT. Translation gives CASSYTGDSNQPQHF.

The genes are TRBV6-1 and TRBJ1-6; TRBD1 aligns across 7 bases. CDR3 length: 13 amino acids. Per germline, CDR1 MNHNS and CDR2 SASEGT. Germline trimming cut 7 bases from V and 8 bases from J; bases unmatched to any gene: 5. The CDR3 DNA reads as TGTGCCAGCAATCCCCAGGGGGATTCACCCCTCCACTTT. Translation gives CASNPQGDSPLHF.

This chain joins TRBV10-3 and TRBJ2-7, with 8 bases that match TRBD1. V shed 1 base, J shed 6 bases, and the junction held 2 bases outside the gene matches. Germline-derived CDR1 and CDR2 are ENHRY and SYGVKD. This CDR3 is 13 amino acids long. CDR3 amino acids: CAISEYGQGEQYF. The CDR3 DNA follows: TGTGCCATCAGTGAGTACGGACAGGGCGAGCAGTACTTC.

This clonotype was seen more than once but under ten times. The chain links TRBV7-2 to TRBJ2-2, with 7 nucleotides matching TRBD2. The CDR3 extends over 15 amino acids. Germline-derived CDR1 and CDR2 are SGHTA and FQGNSA. With V trimmed by 5 bases and J by 5 bases, 8 bases remained unmatched. The CDR3 sequence: CASSPLGGKTGELFF. CDR3 DNA sequence: TGTGCCAGCAGCCCCCTCGGGGGGAAGACCGGGGAGCTGTTTTTT.

This clonotype was observed at least ten times. The rearrangement joins TRBV12-3 or TRBV12-4 to TRBJ1-1; D is perhaps TRBD1 (6 bases). V was trimmed by 4 bases and J by 2 bases, leaving 14 bases between them. The CDR3 covers 15 residues. CDR3: CASSSNREINTEAFF. The CDR3 DNA is TGTGCCAGCAGTTCGAACAGGGAAATAAACACTGAAGCTTTCTTT.

The chain uses TRBV5-5 and TRBJ2-7; possible D gene TRBD2, 6 bases. Trimming took 3 bases from V and 3 from J, leaving 13 bases between them. The length of the CDR3 is 14 residues. Germline CDR1 reads SGHKS; CDR2 reads YYEKEE (reference sequence). The CDR3: CASSSEKGGYEQYF. The CDR3 DNA reads TGTGCCAGCAGCTCCGAAAAGGGAGGCTACGAGCAGTACTTC. Filled out from reference TRBV5-5 and TRBJ2-7, the complete variable domain reads DAGVTQSPTHLIKTRGQQVTLRCSPISGHKSVSWYQQVLGQGPQFIFQYYEKEERGRGNFPDRFSARQFPNYSSELNVNALLLGDSALYLCASSSEKGGYEQYFGPGTRLTVT.

The J gene is TRBJ2-7, the V gene TRBV27, with 9 bases matching TRBD1. The J segment lost 2 bases and the V segment lost 5 bases, leaving 4 bases of the junction unmatched. CDR3 length equals 14 residues. The germline gives CDR1 MNHEY, CDR2 SMNVEV (reference sequence). CDR3 sequence reads: CASSVRDRAYEQYF. CDR3 DNA: TGTGCCAGCAGTGTCCGGGACAGGGCCTACGAGCAGTACTTC.

The rearrangement links TRBV4-3 to TRBJ2-7, with a weak D call TRBD1 (5 bases). From germline, CDR1 is LGHNA and CDR2 YSLEER. The CDR3 is made up of 14 amino acids. Trimming removed 1 base from V and 7 bases from J, with 14 bases in between. The CDR3 sequence is CASSQGVAGREQYF. CDR3 sequence (DNA): TGCGCCAGCAGCCAAGGTGTGGCAGGGCGGGAGCAGTACTTC.

This clonotype occurred a few times. The genes are TRBV12-3 or TRBV12-4 and TRBJ1-1; D ambiguous. V lost 4 bases to trimming and J lost 5 bases, with 2 bases between them. CDR3 length equals 10 residues. The CDR3 DNA reads as TGTGCCAGCAGTTGGACTGAAGCTTTCTTT. It is translated as CASSWTEAFF.

In its sample, this clonotype was seen a few times. CDR3 nucleotides: TGTGCCAGCAGCGTAGAGGTGCGCGACAACACCATATATTTT. This gives the protein CASSVEVRDNTIYF. The gene calls are TRBV9 and TRBJ1-3, with D uncertain. Germline V lookup: CDR1 SGDLS, CDR2 YYNGEE. The CDR3 has 14 amino acids. Trimming shortened V by 0 bases and J by 7 bases, and 11 bases separated the two germline ends. Based on the CDR3 plus reference TRBV9 and TRBJ1-3, the full variable domain is DSGVTQTPKHLITATGQRVTLRCSPRSGDLSVYWYQQSLDQGLQFLIQYYNGEERAKGNILERFSAQQFPDLHSELNLSSLELGDSALYFCASSVEVRDNTIYFGEGSWLTVV.